The source of this TCR beta chain is a study of radiotherapy plus CTLA-4 blockade in lung cancer. This CDR3 contains 15 residues. The V gene end was trimmed by 4 bases and the J gene end by 5 bases; junction bases not matched to a gene: 10. CDR1 SGHTA and CDR2 FQGTGA come from the germline V gene. Libraries were prepared by immunoSEQ multiplex PCR; TCRdb keeps only in-frame clonotypes and omits some of them. The table includes approximately 98,000 clones, 75% to 85% detected once. The V call is TRBV7-3, the J call TRBJ1-2; 7 nucleotides align to TRBD1. The clonotype was recovered from a human donor with non-small cell lung cancer who had a partial response to radiotherapy plus ipilimumab. The sequenced sample was peripheral blood, obtained from a patient treated with radiotherapy plus ipilimumab. CDR3 protein: CASSSENRGEYGYTF. The CDR3 DNA is TGTGCCAGCAGCTCAGAAAACAGGGGAGAGTATGGCTACACCTTC.